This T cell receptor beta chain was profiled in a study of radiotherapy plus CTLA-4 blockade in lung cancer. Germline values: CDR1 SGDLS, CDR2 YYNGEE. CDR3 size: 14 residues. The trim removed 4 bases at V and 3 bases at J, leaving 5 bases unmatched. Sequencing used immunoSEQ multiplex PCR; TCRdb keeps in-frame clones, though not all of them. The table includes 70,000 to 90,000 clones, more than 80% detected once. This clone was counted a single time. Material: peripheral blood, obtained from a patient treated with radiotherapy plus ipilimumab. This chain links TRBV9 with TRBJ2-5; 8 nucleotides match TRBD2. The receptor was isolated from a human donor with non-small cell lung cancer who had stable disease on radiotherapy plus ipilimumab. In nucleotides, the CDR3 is TGTGCCAGCAGCCGGGGGGGGCGAGAAGAGACCCAGTACTTC. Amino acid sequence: CASSRGGREETQYF. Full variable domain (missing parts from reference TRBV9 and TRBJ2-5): DSGVTQTPKHLITATGQRVTLRCSPRSGDLSVYWYQQSLDQGLQFLIQYYNGEERAKGNILERFSAQQFPDLHSELNLSSLELGDSALYFCASSRGGREETQYFGPGTRLLVL.